The sequence of this T cell receptor beta chain was determined in a study of T cell repertoires in cytomegalovirus infection. This CDR3 is 15 amino acids long. The ends were cut back, 6 bases at V and 2 bases at J, with 17 bases in the middle. Germline CDR1 is ENHRY and CDR2 is SYGVKD. Via MiXCR, TCRdb re-called the reads, giving one row per CDR3 protein. The table includes approximately 730,000 distinct CDR3 sequences, 25% to 30% detected once. About this clonotype itself: What it recognizes is unknown.

The V and J genes are TRBV10-3 and TRBJ2-7, with a tentative D call TRBD1 (5 bases). The source material was cultured CD8+ T cells from PBMCs, sampled from culture after CMV antigen stimulation. The sequence came from a human donor in good health (CMV status not recorded). Some clones in this sample may be carry-over from other donors' samples. The CDR3 region is CAIRQASVETYEQYF. The CDR3 DNA reads TGTGCCATCAGACAGGCAAGCGTTGAGACCTACGAGCAGTACTTC.